This T cell receptor beta chain was sequenced for a study of blood T cell repertoires in COVID-19. Across the whole study: From the United States, Italy and Spain came samples of acute and convalescent COVID-19. The cDNA or gDNA used as material had been derived from T cells, B-cell-depleted T cells, or PBMCs.

Profiling relied on immunoSEQ multiplex PCR, and the TCRdb table lists in-frame clones only, not all of them. The sample records around 240,000 clones, roughly 85% being singletons. CDR3 length: 14 residues. Germline V CDR1 and CDR2: MNHNY, SVGAGI (reference sequence). Losses at the gene ends were 4 bases for V and 7 bases for J; bases not matched to a gene: 4. This chain connects TRBV6-6 to TRBJ2-1, with 10 bases that match TRBD1. This TCR was sampled from a man aged 35 to 55 with acute or convalescent COVID-19. The material sequenced was peripheral blood. The DNA for the CDR3 is TGTGCCAGCAGTTTCGGGACAGGGGAGAATGAGCAGTTCTTC. Protein: CASSFGTGENEQFF.